The 25 T cell receptor beta chains given below trace back to one sample, sequenced in a study of blood T cell repertoires in COVID-19. Clones were sequenced by immunoSEQ multiplex PCR, and TCRdb holds only the in-frame ones, with some missing. The sample shows around 290,000 clones, around 90% of them seen only once. Sequencing was performed on PBMCs or T cells enriched from blood (not recorded which). Source of these receptors: a woman in her thirties or forties who had recovered from COVID-19.

The chain joins TRBV21-1 to TRBJ1-5; the table's D call, TRBD1, was not checked against the DNA. TRBV21-1 is given as a pseudogene. This CDR3 contains 14 residues. This CDR3 is CARKGTGRNQPQHF. The CDR3 coding sequence is TGTGCCAGGAAAGGGACAGGGCGCAATCAGCCCCAGCATTTT.

The chain combines TRBV27 with TRBJ2-1; 11 positions agree with TRBD2. V lost 3 bases and J lost 9; bases outside the gene matches: 4. CDR1 is MNHEY and CDR2 is SMNVEV in the germline V gene (reference sequence). This CDR3 spans 14 amino acids. Here the CDR3 reads CASSFPGTSGEQFF. CDR3 nucleotide sequence: TGTGCCAGCAGTTTCCCCGGGACTAGCGGTGAGCAGTTCTTC.

This chain connects TRBV5-5 to TRBJ1-6; TRBD1 aligns across 7 bases. Unmatched junction bases numbered 7, after V lost 4 bases and J lost 9 bases. The CDR3 totals 14 residues. Germline CDR1 SGHKS, CDR2 YYEKEE (reference sequence). In DNA, the CDR3 is TGTGCCAGCAGCAACGGGGCAGGGGGTTCACCCCTCCACTTT. Translated, it gives CASSNGAGGSPLHF.

The V call is TRBV2, the J call TRBJ2-3; no firm D call. The CDR3 is 12 amino acids. From germline, CDR1 is SNHLY and CDR2 FYNNEI. V shed 9 bases and J shed 1 base, with 8 bases lying between them. The CDR3 reads CASREGTDTQYF. The DNA of the CDR3 is TGTGCCAGTAGAGAGGGCACAGATACGCAGTATTTT.

V usage is TRBV9 and J usage is TRBJ1-2, with D maybe TRBD1 (6 bases). Trimming removed 4 bases from V and 7 bases from J, with 17 bases in between. The V gene's germline CDR1 is SGDLS and CDR2 YYNGEE. CDR3 size: 14 residues. The CDR3 nucleotides read TGTGCCAGCAGCCAACCGGCCAGGGGCGGTGGCTACACCTTC. Protein sequence: CASSQPARGGGYTF.

This clone has a single count. The chain joins TRBV5-1 to TRBJ1-6, with D possibly TRBD1 on 5 matching bases. Trimming removed 1 base at V and 5 bases at J, with 13 bases between. The V gene's germline CDR1 is SGHRS and CDR2 YFSETQ. This CDR3 has 16 residues. The CDR3 sequence: CASSLRSGGNNSPLHF. For the CDR3, the DNA is TGCGCCAGCAGCTTGAGGTCGGGGGGGAATAATTCACCCCTCCACTTT. Full variable domain (missing parts from reference TRBV5-1 and TRBJ1-6): KAGVTQTPRYLIKTRGQQVTLSCSPISGHRSVSWYQQTPGQGLQFLFEYFSETQRNKGNFPGRFSGRQFSNSRSEMNVSTLELGDSALYLCASSLRSGGNNSPLHFGNGTRLTVT.

The V call is TRBV5-5, the J call TRBJ1-2, with 10 bases lining up with TRBD1. The V gene end was trimmed by 5 bases and the J gene end by 4 bases; junction bases not matched to a gene: 11. This CDR3 spans 16 amino acids. In germline, CDR1 is SGHKS, CDR2 YYEKEE (reference sequence). This CDR3 is CASSPRQGAVIYGYTF. The CDR3, as DNA: TGTGCCAGCAGTCCTAGACAGGGGGCGGTGATCTATGGCTACACCTTC.

This clone showed up just a few times. The V gene is TRBV19, the J gene TRBJ1-5; possible D gene TRBD1, 6 bases. This CDR3 spans 14 amino acids. Trimming shortened V by 7 bases and J by 6 bases, and 16 bases separated the two germline ends. CDR1 and CDR2 (germline): LNHDA, SQIVND (reference sequence). The CDR3: CASMTGGAVQPQHF. Written as DNA, the CDR3 is TGTGCCAGTATGACGGGGGGGGCGGTTCAGCCCCAGCATTTT.

The chain links TRBV5-1 to TRBJ2-3, with 9 bases matching TRBD1. CDR3 length: 16 amino acids. The germline V gene encodes CDR1 SGHRS and CDR2 YFSETQ. With V trimmed by 4 bases and J by 2 bases, 8 bases remained unmatched. The CDR3 DNA reads as TGCGCCAGCAGCCTAGGACAGGGGACAGTCACAGATACGCAGTATTTT. Its translation: CASSLGQGTVTDTQYF.

V usage is TRBV19 and J usage is TRBJ2-5; 10 nucleotides match TRBD2. The germline gives CDR1 LNHDA, CDR2 SQIVND (reference sequence). The trim removed 2 bases at V and 5 bases at J, leaving 8 bases unmatched. This CDR3 spans 16 amino acids. CDR3 in DNA: TGTGCCAGTAGTATACGAGCGGGGGGGCCGGGGGAGACCCAGTACTTC. This translates into CASSIRAGGPGETQYF.

The rearrangement joins TRBV14 to TRBJ1-5, with a tentative D call TRBD1 (5 bases). Trimming left V 3 bases short and J 2 bases short, with 14 bases between. Germline V gene data show CDR1 as SGHDN and CDR2 as FVKESK. This CDR3 spans 16 amino acids. For the CDR3, the DNA is TGTGCCAGCAGCCACCTCCCCAGGGATGGCAATCAGCCCCAGCATTTT. Translation: CASSHLPRDGNQPQHF. Complete variable domain (other parts from reference TRBV14 and TRBJ1-5): EAGVTQFPSHSVIEKGQTVTLRCDPISGHDNLYWYRRVMGKEIKFLLHFVKESKQDESGMPNNRFLAERTGGTYSTLKVQPAELEDSGVYFCASSHLPRDGNQPQHFGDGTRLSIL.

The chain uses TRBV6-5 and TRBJ2-1, with a possible D match to TRBD2 (6 bases). Germline values: CDR1 MNHEY, CDR2 SVGAGI. This CDR3 has 13 amino acids. V lost 2 bases and J 9 bases, leaving 11 bases between the germline ends. The CDR3: CASSYGRDSEQFF. For the CDR3, the DNA is TGTGCCAGCAGTTACGGTCGGGACTCTGAGCAGTTCTTC.

The DNA for the CDR3 is TGTGCCAGCGGGGGCAGGACTAGCGGCCAAGAGACCCAGTACTTC. Amino acid sequence: CASGGRTSGQETQYF. The chain couples TRBV2 to TRBJ2-5; 10 bases match TRBD2. The CDR3 contains 15 residues. With V trimmed by 8 bases and J by 1 base, 7 bases remained unmatched. The V gene's germline CDR1 is SNHLY and CDR2 FYNNEI.

The rearrangement uses TRBV7-3 and TRBJ1-6; a possible D gene is TRBD1 (5 bases). The V gene lost 2 bases and the J gene lost 9 bases, with 17 bases spanning the gap. Germline CDR1 reads SGHTA; CDR2 reads FQGTGA. The CDR3 is made up of 16 amino acids. The CDR3 nucleotides are TGTGCCAGCAGCTTAGGCCCAGGGTCCCTTGGTTCACCCCTCCACTTT. This gives the protein CASSLGPGSLGSPLHF.

The rearrangement uses TRBV7-8 and TRBJ2-5; D is ambiguous. Trimming pared 5 bases from V and 2 bases from J, leaving 9 bases between. Germline values: CDR1 SGHVS, CDR2 FQNEAQ. This CDR3 has 13 amino acids. The CDR3 sequence: CASSDFRQETQYF. In nucleotides, the CDR3 is TGTGCCAGCAGCGATTTCAGGCAAGAGACCCAGTACTTC.

This clone is a singleton in its sample. Distinct nucleotide sequences in the sample also encode this CDR3. The rearrangement uses TRBV9 and TRBJ1-2; unclear D gene. The germline V gene has CDR1 SGDLS and CDR2 YYNGEE. The CDR3 extends over 14 amino acids. V lost 0 bases, J lost 5 bases, and 11 bases lay in between. The CDR3 sequence is CASSVGSGDYGYTF. In DNA, the CDR3 is TGTGCCAGCAGCGTAGGATCAGGCGATTATGGCTACACCTTC.

The chain uses TRBV19 and TRBJ1-1; 10 bases line up with TRBD1. The CDR3 length is 15 residues. V gave up 5 bases and J gave up 3 bases; unmatched junction bases: 6. CDR1 is LNHDA and CDR2 is SQIVND in the germline V gene (reference sequence). CDR3 bases: TGTGCCAGTAGTCCCCGGGACAGGGGCTACACTGAAGCTTTCTTT. Protein sequence: CASSPRDRGYTEAFF.

The chain joins TRBV29-1 to TRBJ2-3; possible D gene TRBD2, 6 bases. The CDR3 is 12 amino acids. Germline-derived CDR1 and CDR2 are SQVTM and ANQGSEA. Trimming removed 0 bases from V and 10 bases from J, with 11 bases in between. CDR3 region: CSVEEGLPSQYF. DNA for the CDR3: TGCAGCGTTGAAGAGGGACTCCCTTCGCAGTATTTT.

The chain is built from TRBV29-1 and TRBJ1-2, with D perhaps TRBD1 (5 bases). The CDR3 consists of 11 residues. Germline assignment: CDR1 SQVTM and CDR2 ANQGSEA. Deletions cut 4 bases from V and 8 bases from J, with 11 bases between. The chain's CDR3 is CSVGGIEGYTF. Written as DNA, the CDR3 is TGCAGCGTTGGGGGCATCGAGGGCTACACCTTC.

This clone was seen only once. V is TRBV5-1 and J is TRBJ1-1; no clear D. The V end was cut by 5 bases, the J end by 0 bases, with 17 bases between. The CDR3 sequence is 16 residues long. Germline CDR1 SGHRS, CDR2 YFSETQ. CDR3 sequence reads: CASRPARGAMNTEAFF. The CDR3 nucleotides read TGCGCCAGCAGACCCGCGCGGGGTGCAATGAACACTGAAGCTTTCTTT.

The V call is TRBV30, the J call TRBJ2-2; D perhaps matches TRBD1 (6 bases). From germline, CDR1 is GTSNPN and CDR2 SVGIG (reference sequence). Trimming removed 3 bases from V and 5 bases from J, with 13 bases in between. The CDR3 extends over 14 amino acids. CDR3 sequence (DNA): TGTGCCTGGAGCCAGGGGCTAAGGACCGGGGAGCTGTTTTTT. As protein: CAWSQGLRTGELFF.

The chain has TRBV18 and TRBJ2-1; 7 positions match TRBD2. Germline V gene lookup returns CDR1 KGHSH and CDR2 LQKENI. Trimming removed 3 bases from V and 8 bases from J; junction bases left unmatched: 13. The CDR3 length is 16 residues. This chain's CDR3 is CASSPRLGGSHYEQFF. CDR3 in DNA: TGTGCCAGCTCACCCCGACTTGGCGGGAGTCATTATGAGCAGTTCTTC.

This chain connects TRBV30 to TRBJ1-5, with a tentative D call TRBD1 (6 bases). The V end was cut by 3 bases, the J end by 4 bases, with 16 bases between. CDR3 size: 15 residues. The germline CDR1 and CDR2 sequences are GTSNPN and SVGIG (reference sequence). The CDR3 DNA reads TGTGCCTGGAGCGTAGGGGGTTGGGGAAATCAGCCCCAGCATTTT. Its protein is CAWSVGGWGNQPQHF.

The table lists this clone with a few counts. The V gene is TRBV7-2, the J gene TRBJ2-7; perhaps TRBD2 as D (6 bases). Germline V gives CDR1 SGHTA, CDR2 FQGNSA. The CDR3 sequence is 16 residues long. Trimming removed 2 bases from V and 5 bases from J, with 19 bases in between. DNA of the CDR3: TGTGCCAGCAGCTTATCCCCCGGGACTTCTGGAGACGAGCAGTACTTC. It is translated as CASSLSPGTSGDEQYF.

This chain uses TRBV10-2 with TRBJ2-3, with D possibly TRBD2 on 6 matching bases. V shed 3 bases and J shed 6 bases, with 16 bases lying between them. Germline assignment: CDR1 WSHSY and CDR2 SAAADI. CDR3 length equals 15 residues. CDR3 DNA: TGCGCCAGCAGTGACTATGGGGGGATAGGGGATACGCAGTATTTT. Translated, it gives CASSDYGGIGDTQYF.